One and the same sample provided the 28 T cell receptor beta chains below, sequenced in a study of blood T cell repertoires in COVID-19. Assay used: immunoSEQ multiplex PCR; TCRdb lists only in-frame clones, some missing. Counted here are roughly 200,000 clones, around 90% occurring once; the ten biggest clones make up about 6.7%. Sequencing input: peripheral blood. These receptors were collected from a man in his forties or fifties with acute or convalescent COVID-19.

V is TRBV6-1 and J is TRBJ1-5, with D perhaps TRBD1 (5 bases). The germline gives CDR1 MNHNS, CDR2 SASEGT. The CDR3 has 18 amino acids. V gave up 2 bases and J gave up 3 bases, with 20 bases separating them. The CDR3 spells CASSEHPGRANYNQPQHF. The CDR3 nucleotides read TGTGCCAGCAGTGAACATCCAGGGCGAGCGAATTACAATCAGCCCCAGCATTTT.

The V and J genes are TRBV7-9 and TRBJ2-2, with a possible D match to TRBD1 (5 bases). There are 15 residues in the CDR3. V was cut by 1 base and J by 3 bases, with 9 bases left in between. Germline V gene data show CDR1 as SEHNR and CDR2 as FQNEAQ (reference sequence). The CDR3 DNA is TGTGCCAGCAGCTTAGGCGTAGGGGACACCGGGGAGCTGTTTTTT. As protein: CASSLGVGDTGELFF.

The chain uses TRBV7-6 and TRBJ2-1; 9 bases are a match to TRBD2. Germline CDR1 and CDR2: SGHVS and FNYEAQ. Trimming took 1 base from V and 3 from J; bases not matched to a gene: 1. The CDR3 extends over 15 amino acids. CDR3 region: CASSLERGVYNEQFF. As DNA, the CDR3 is TGTGCCAGCAGCTTAGAGCGGGGGGTCTACAATGAGCAGTTCTTC.

This clone was seen a handful of times. The gene calls are TRBV28 and TRBJ1-2; TRBD1 matches 9 bases. The CDR3 sequence is 17 residues long. V lost 1 base to trimming and J lost 0 bases; unmatched junction nucleotides: 6. The germline V gene has CDR1 MDHEN and CDR2 SYDVKM. The CDR3 DNA reads TGTGCCAGCAGTTTATCGCCTGGGACAGGGCCTAACTATGGCTACACCTTC. It is translated as CASSLSPGTGPNYGYTF.

The rearrangement links TRBV9 to TRBJ2-4; weak D call: TRBD2 (6 bases). CDR1 is SGDLS, CDR2 YYNGEE, per germline. This CDR3 contains 18 residues. Trimming cost V 2 bases and J 2 bases, with 20 bases left between them. The CDR3 nucleotides read TGTGCCAGCAGCGTGTCGGTAGCCTCCGGCGGGACCAAAAACATTCAGTACTTC. Residues: CASSVSVASGGTKNIQYF.

This chain uses TRBV6-5 with TRBJ2-7; D gene uncertain. CDR1 is MNHEY, CDR2 SVGAGI, per germline. V was trimmed by 2 bases and J by 2 bases, leaving 13 bases between them. The CDR3 runs to 15 residues. The CDR3 DNA sequence: TGTGCCAGCAGTTACCGCCTGCAGGATACCTACGAGCAGTACTTC. It yields the protein CASSYRLQDTYEQYF.

This clone appeared a single time. The chain recombines TRBV6-5 with TRBJ2-5, with 7 bases lining up with TRBD2. The CDR3 spans 15 residues. The junction had 15 bases not matched to a gene; V was cut back by 6 bases and J by 8 bases. Germline CDR1 MNHEY, CDR2 SVGAGI. The CDR3 bases are TGTGCCAGCAGCCTTCGAGAAGGGAGGGCTGTTACCCAGTACTTC. Encoded protein: CASSLREGRAVTQYF.

This chain connects TRBV5-1 to TRBJ2-7; 10 positions agree with TRBD1. The CDR3 extends over 15 amino acids. CDR1 and CDR2 from the germline V gene are SGHRS and YFSETQ. V gave up 0 bases and J gave up 5 bases; unmatched junction bases: 5. The CDR3 DNA reads as TGCGCCAGCAGCTTGGCCGGGACAGGGGATGACGAGCAGTACTTC. Protein product: CASSLAGTGDDEQYF.

CDR3 sequence: CASKPIPGQNNSPLHF. The CDR3 DNA is TGTGCCAGCAAACCGATACCGGGACAGAATAATTCACCCCTCCACTTT. The chain carries TRBV27 and TRBJ1-6, with 7 bases matching TRBD1. CDR3 length equals 16 residues. CDR1 and CDR2 from the germline V gene are MNHEY and SMNVEV (reference sequence). V shed 7 bases and J 5 bases; nucleotides not matched to a gene: 11.

The chain has TRBV7-3 and TRBJ2-3; D might be TRBD2 (6 bases). The V gene's germline CDR1 is SGHTA and CDR2 FQGTGA. V was shortened by 3 bases and J by 10 bases, with 11 bases between the two germline ends. The CDR3 has 12 amino acids. This CDR3 reads CASSFMEGSQYF. In nucleotides, the CDR3 is TGTGCCAGCAGCTTTATGGAGGGTTCGCAGTATTTT.

This clone was counted between two and nine times. V gene TRBV6-2 or TRBV6-3 combines with J gene TRBJ2-5; TRBD1 aligns across 7 bases. CDR1 MNHEY and CDR2 SVGEGT come from the germline V gene. The CDR3 is 14 residues long. The V segment lost 6 bases and the J segment 1 base; nucleotides outside the gene matches: 5. This chain's CDR3 is CASSQGTAQETQYF. CDR3 bases: TGTGCCAGCAGCCAAGGGACAGCCCAAGAGACCCAGTACTTC.

The chain recombines TRBV7-6 with TRBJ2-7; D uncertain. Germline V gives CDR1 SGHVS, CDR2 FNYEAQ. The CDR3 loop spans 14 amino acids. The germline V and J ends were trimmed by 1 base and 4 bases, with 11 bases remaining between them. The CDR3 DNA reads as TGTGCCAGCAGCTTAGGGGCCGGATTGTACGAGCAGTACTTC. This sequence encodes CASSLGAGLYEQYF.

The chain joins TRBV27 to TRBJ1-1; D uncertain. The CDR3 extends over 13 amino acids. Germline CDR1 MNHEY, CDR2 SMNVEV (reference sequence). The V gene lost 5 bases and the J gene lost 1 base, with 8 bases spanning the gap. CDR3 region: CASSPGRNTEAFF. CDR3 nucleotide sequence: TGTGCCAGCAGTCCGGGAAGGAACACTGAAGCTTTCTTT.

Concerning this clone: Other DNA sequences in this sample translate to the same CDR3. CDR3 bases: TGTGCCAGCAGTTACTCGACTCTTCCCTACAATGAGCAGTTCTTC. The encoded protein is CASSYSTLPYNEQFF. This rearrangement joins TRBV6-2 or TRBV6-3 to TRBJ2-1; no clear D gene. The CDR3 contains 15 residues. Germline assignment: CDR1 MNHEY and CDR2 SVGEGT. V was clipped by 0 bases and J by 2 bases, with 8 bases between them.

The chain combines TRBV7-9 with TRBJ2-5; 10 positions agree with TRBD2. The J segment lost 10 bases and the V segment lost 2 bases, leaving 10 bases of the junction unmatched. CDR3 length equals 15 residues. Germline V gene sequence: CDR1 SEHNR, CDR2 FQNEAQ (reference sequence). The CDR3 nucleotides read TGTGCCAGCAGCTTACGCCTAGCGGGGGTGGAGGACCAGTACTTC. Its protein product is CASSLRLAGVEDQYF.

The gene calls are TRBV3-1 (or the pseudogene TRBV3-2) and TRBJ1-3; 12 bases are a match to TRBD1. This CDR3 has 15 amino acids. J was trimmed by 8 bases and V by 3 bases; bases with no gene match: 5. Germline CDR1 is LGHDT and CDR2 is YNNKEL (reference sequence). CDR3 DNA: TGTGCCAGCAGCCAGGGGACAGGGGGCTCGTACACCATATATTTT. Translation gives CASSQGTGGSYTIYF.

The rearrangement joins TRBV4-2 to TRBJ1-1, with TRBD1 matching 8 bases. With 4 bases clipped from V and 1 base from J, the junction kept 8 bases outside the gene matches. Germline CDR1 reads LGHNA; CDR2 reads YNFKEQ. This CDR3 region has 16 residues. CDR3 region: CASSLGQGGGNTEAFF. The CDR3 nucleotides are TGTGCCAGCAGCCTTGGACAGGGTGGGGGGAACACTGAAGCTTTCTTT.

The chain employs TRBV4-2 and TRBJ2-3, with 10 bases matching TRBD2. CDR3 size: 16 residues. Trimming took 0 bases from V and 4 from J; bases not matched to a gene: 4. Germline V gene sequence: CDR1 LGHNA, CDR2 YNFKEQ. The CDR3 sequence: CASSQDASGGADTQYF. The DNA for the CDR3 is TGTGCCAGCAGCCAAGACGCTAGCGGGGGCGCAGATACGCAGTATTTT.

V and J are TRBV2 and TRBJ1-1, with D perhaps matching TRBD1 (5 bases). The CDR3 is 15 residues long. Germline-derived CDR1 and CDR2 are SNHLY and FYNNEI. V was pared by 10 bases and J by 3 bases, with 21 bases between. The CDR3 sequence: CATHRGTRGDTEAFF. The CDR3 DNA reads as TGTGCCACCCATCGGGGGACGCGTGGGGACACTGAAGCTTTCTTT.

The chain couples TRBV21-1 to TRBJ2-5; the table calls TRBD1, which could not be checked here. TRBV21-1 is a known pseudogene. CDR3 length: 15 amino acids. The CDR3 nucleotides read TGTGCCAGCAACTCCGGACAGGGGGTAGGGGAGACCCAGTACTTC. It codes for CASNSGQGVGETQYF.

This clone has only one observation. The rearrangement joins TRBV2 to TRBJ1-5, with D tentatively TRBD1 (5 bases). This CDR3 has 14 residues. V was cut by 3 bases and J by 1 base, with 7 bases left in between. CDR1 is SNHLY and CDR2 is FYNNEI in the germline V gene. CDR3 in DNA: TGTGCCAGCAGTGACGGGGGAAGCAATCAGCCCCAGCATTTT. Protein: CASSDGGSNQPQHF.

The chain has TRBV9 and TRBJ1-6, with D unclear. This CDR3 spans 14 amino acids. V lost 0 bases to trimming and J lost 12 bases, with 13 bases between them. Germline CDR1 SGDLS, CDR2 YYNGEE. CDR3 sequence reads: CASSVDALGRPLHF. The CDR3 nucleotides read TGTGCCAGCAGCGTAGATGCGTTGGGGAGACCCCTCCACTTT.

The chain couples TRBV7-9 to TRBJ1-6; TRBD1 is a possible D gene (6 bases). Germline lookup yields CDR1 SEHNR and CDR2 FQNEAQ (reference sequence). CDR3 size: 14 residues. V lost 1 base and J 7 bases, leaving 8 bases between the germline ends. The CDR3 bases are TGTGCCAGCAGCTTAGGGACAGCGAATTCACCCCTCCACTTT. This gives the protein CASSLGTANSPLHF.

The chain uses TRBV18 and TRBJ2-2, with a possible D match to TRBD1 (6 bases). The CDR3 is made up of 15 amino acids. V gave up 5 bases and J gave up 0 bases, with 10 bases separating them. Germline loops: CDR1 KGHSH, CDR2 LQKENI. The CDR3 loop is CASSATGPNTGELFF. The CDR3 bases are TGTGCCAGCTCAGCAACAGGGCCGAACACCGGGGAGCTGTTTTTT.

The chain recombines TRBV19 with TRBJ2-7; tentatively, D is TRBD2 (6 bases). Between the trimmed V and J ends, which lost 10 bases and 6 bases, there was a span of 19 bases. The V gene's germline CDR1 is LNHDA and CDR2 SQIVND (reference sequence). CDR3 length: 13 residues. CDR3 bases: TGTGCCACCGCCGTGCGGGGAGCGGGCGAGCAGTACTTC. It is translated as CATAVRGAGEQYF.

The rearrangement links TRBV3-1 (or the pseudogene TRBV3-2) to TRBJ2-3; 11 bases fit TRBD2. V gave up 0 bases and J gave up 2 bases; unmatched junction bases: 4. The CDR3 extends over 17 amino acids. Germline V gene sequence: CDR1 LGHDT, CDR2 YNNKEL (reference sequence). The chain's CDR3 is CASSQERLAGNTDTQYF. CDR3 nucleotide sequence: TGTGCCAGCAGCCAAGAACGACTAGCGGGGAACACAGATACGCAGTATTTT.

This chain uses TRBV18 with TRBJ2-5; 8 bases agree with TRBD1. The germline V gene encodes CDR1 KGHSH and CDR2 LQKENI. J lost 4 bases, V lost 3 bases, and 7 bases had no gene match. This CDR3 contains 15 residues. CDR3 coding DNA: TGTGCCAGCTCACCCCCCCTCGGACAGGGAGAGACCCAGTACTTC. Its protein product is CASSPPLGQGETQYF.

The chain uses TRBV10-1 and TRBJ2-3; 7 nucleotides match TRBD1. Germline loops: CDR1 WNHNN, CDR2 SYGVQD (reference sequence). After removal of 3 bases from V and 2 bases from J, the junction contained 2 bases not matched to a gene. The CDR3 sequence is 14 residues long. CDR3 in amino acids: CASSDRGSTDTQYF. In DNA, the CDR3 is TGCGCCAGCAGTGACAGGGGGTCCACAGATACGCAGTATTTT.